This T cell receptor beta chain came from a study of blood T cell repertoires in COVID-19. Study-level background: PBMCs, B-cell-depleted T cells, or T cells provided the cDNA or gDNA that made up the material.

The CDR3 contains 14 residues. Germline V gene lookup returns CDR1 WNHNN and CDR2 SYGVQD (reference sequence). The germline V and J ends were trimmed by 7 bases and 0 bases, with 12 bases remaining between them. This clone appeared once. Assay: immunoSEQ multiplex PCR; the TCRdb copy retains only in-frame clones and omits some. The data contain approximately 320,000 clones, 65% to 90% of them seen just once; the ten biggest clones take up around 7.2%. This sequence originates from a human donor in a cohort sampled during active COVID-19. The source material was peripheral blood. V is TRBV10-1 and J is TRBJ1-1, with D maybe TRBD1 (6 bases). The DNA of the CDR3 is TGCGCCAGCACTCAGGGGAACATGAACACTGAAGCTTTCTTT. Amino acids: CASTQGNMNTEAFF.